The T cell receptor (beta chain) under discussion was sequenced for a study of identical twins. Every sampled donor was Caucasian and healthy. Findings and caveats of the study: Less excess twin sharing appeared in beta out-of-frame sequences.

TCRdb re-called the 5' RACE reads with MiXCR, one entry per CDR3 protein. This table holds 300,000 to 400,000 distinct CDR3 sequences, about 12% found once. On this clonotype: As yet, its antigen is unknown.

Per the germline V gene, CDR1 is MRHNA and CDR2 is SNTAGT. Trimming took 2 bases from V and 5 from J, leaving 13 bases between them. CDR3 length equals 14 residues. The data were also submitted as part of a second study, on yellow fever vaccine responses in identical twins.

This receptor was taken from a woman aged 18-29 years in good health. The sample consisted of CD8+ T cells sorted from blood. The chain is built from TRBV6-4 and TRBJ2-7; possible D gene TRBD1, 6 bases. The CDR3, as DNA: TGTGCCAGCAGTGACAGATACAGGGACCACGAGCAGTACGTC. This translates into CASSDRYRDHEQYV.